Below are 9 T cell receptor beta chains sequenced from a single sample in a study of cytomegalovirus exposure and HLA in healthy donors. Clones were sequenced by immunoSEQ multiplex PCR, and TCRdb holds only the in-frame ones, with some missing. The sample gives roughly 240,000 clones, approximately 87% of which show up once; around 2.6% is in the top ten. The sequencing input was PBMCs. The receptors derive from a man aged 18-30 years in good health and CMV-seronegative.

J is TRBJ2-2 and V is TRBV4-1; no definite D call. The length of the CDR3 is 12 residues. CDR1 is MGHRA, CDR2 YSYEKL, per germline. Deletions cut 4 bases from V and 5 bases from J, with 5 bases between. CDR3 region: CASSRGTGELFF. The CDR3, as DNA: TGCGCCAGCAGCCGAGGAACCGGGGAGCTGTTTTTT.

The chain carries TRBV7-9 and TRBJ1-1; D perhaps matches TRBD1 (6 bases). This CDR3 is 16 amino acids long. With 5 bases removed from V and 3 bases from J, the gap between germline ends came to 19 bases. Germline V gives CDR1 SEHNR, CDR2 FQNEAQ (reference sequence). CDR3 amino acids: CASSPQGREGYTEAFF. CDR3 DNA sequence: TGTGCCAGCAGCCCACAGGGCAGGGAGGGTTACACTGAAGCTTTCTTT. The variable domain in full, completed from reference TRBV7-9 and TRBJ1-1, reads DTGVSQNPRHKITKRGQNVTFRCDPISEHNRLYWYRQTLGQGPEFLTYFQNEAQLEKSRLLSDRFSAERPKGSFSTLEIQRTEQGDSAMYLCASSPQGREGYTEAFFGQGTRLTVV.

The gene calls are TRBV4-1 and TRBJ1-4; possibly TRBD1 for D (6 bases). CDR3 size: 15 residues. V dropped 1 base and J dropped 10 bases, with 16 bases sitting between them. Germline CDR1 and CDR2: MGHRA and YSYEKL. The CDR3 region is CASSQGTEVAGKLFF. The CDR3 nucleotides read TGCGCCAGCAGCCAAGGGACAGAAGTGGCGGGAAAACTGTTTTTT.

The rearrangement joins TRBV25-1 to TRBJ1-1; no firm D call. Per germline, CDR1 MGHDK and CDR2 SYGVNS. CDR3 length: 14 amino acids. The V gene lost 2 bases and the J gene lost 1 base, with 8 bases spanning the gap. The chain's CDR3 is CASSEAGENTEAFF. For the CDR3, the DNA is TGTGCCAGCAGTGAAGCGGGAGAGAACACTGAAGCTTTCTTT.

CDR3: CASSQVSVSSYNEQFF. In DNA, the CDR3 is TGTGCCAGCAGCCAAGTCTCGGTGAGCTCCTACAATGAGCAGTTCTTC. This chain connects TRBV7-9 to TRBJ2-1; D remains unclear. This CDR3 has 16 residues. CDR1 is SEHNR, CDR2 FQNEAQ, per germline (reference sequence). The V gene lost 5 bases and the J gene lost 0 bases, with 14 bases spanning the gap.

The V and J genes are TRBV4-1 and TRBJ1-2; TRBD1 might be the D (5 bases). The CDR3 is 15 residues long. CDR1 is MGHRA, CDR2 YSYEKL, per germline. The V end was cut by 0 bases, the J end by 4 bases, with 12 bases between. CDR3: CASSQDRETAYGYTF. The DNA of the CDR3 is TGCGCCAGCAGCCAAGACAGGGAAACGGCCTATGGCTACACCTTC.

The CDR3 nucleotides are TGTGCCAGCGGAGACCTAAACTCCTATGGCTACACCTTC. Amino acids: CASGDLNSYGYTF. V and J are TRBV6-6 and TRBJ1-2, with D uncertain. The CDR3 totals 13 residues. V was shortened by 8 bases and J by 4 bases, with 14 bases between the two germline ends. CDR1 and CDR2 (germline): MNHNY, SVGAGI (reference sequence).

For the CDR3, the DNA is TGTGCCAGCAGCCTGACTCCCCTCTACGAGCAGTACTTC. Its translation: CASSLTPLYEQYF. This chain uses TRBV6-6 with TRBJ2-7; D is undetermined. Germline CDR1 reads MNHNY; CDR2 reads SVGAGI (reference sequence). Trimming took off 6 bases at V and 3 bases at J, with 12 bases between the two ends. The CDR3 has 13 amino acids.

The V call is TRBV6-5, the J call TRBJ1-2; 7 nucleotides line up with TRBD1. Germline V gene lookup returns CDR1 MNHEY and CDR2 SVGAGI. The J segment lost 4 bases and the V segment lost 2 bases, leaving 10 bases of the junction unmatched. The CDR3 has 16 residues. The CDR3 is CASSYLGQGESYGYTF. The CDR3 DNA follows: TGTGCCAGCAGTTACCTCGGCCAGGGGGAAAGCTATGGCTACACCTTC.